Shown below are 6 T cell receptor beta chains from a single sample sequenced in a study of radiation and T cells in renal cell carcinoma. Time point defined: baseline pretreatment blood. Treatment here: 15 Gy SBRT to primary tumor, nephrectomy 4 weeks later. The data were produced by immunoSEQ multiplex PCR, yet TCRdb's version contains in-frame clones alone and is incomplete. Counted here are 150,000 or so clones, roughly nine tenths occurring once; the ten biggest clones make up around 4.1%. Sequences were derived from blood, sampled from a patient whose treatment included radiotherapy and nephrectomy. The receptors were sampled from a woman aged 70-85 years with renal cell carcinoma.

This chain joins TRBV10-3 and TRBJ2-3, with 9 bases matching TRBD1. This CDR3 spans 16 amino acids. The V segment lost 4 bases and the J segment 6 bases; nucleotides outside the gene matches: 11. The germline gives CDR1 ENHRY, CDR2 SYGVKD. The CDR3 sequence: CAISGPTGTGLDTQYF. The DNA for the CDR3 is TGTGCCATCAGTGGGCCCACCGGGACAGGGCTCGATACGCAGTATTTT.

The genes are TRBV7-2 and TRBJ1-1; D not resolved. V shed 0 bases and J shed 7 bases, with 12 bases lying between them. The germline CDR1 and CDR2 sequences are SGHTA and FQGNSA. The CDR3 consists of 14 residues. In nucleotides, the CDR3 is TGTGCCAGCAGCTTAGCCGGGGAGAGGGTTGAAGCTTTCTTT. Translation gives CASSLAGERVEAFF. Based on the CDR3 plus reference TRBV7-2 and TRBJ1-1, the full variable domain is GAGVSQSPSNKVTEKGKDVELRCDPISGHTALYWYRQSLGQGLEFLIYFQGNSAPDKSGLPSDRFSAERTGGSVSTLTIQRTQQEDSAVYLCASSLAGERVEAFFGQGTRLTVV.

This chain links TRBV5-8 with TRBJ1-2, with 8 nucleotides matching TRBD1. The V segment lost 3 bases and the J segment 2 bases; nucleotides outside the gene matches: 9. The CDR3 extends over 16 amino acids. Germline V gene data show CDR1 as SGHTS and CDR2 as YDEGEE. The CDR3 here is CASSSRQGALNYGYTF. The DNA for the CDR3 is TGTGCCAGCAGCTCCAGGCAGGGGGCGCTCAACTATGGCTACACCTTC.

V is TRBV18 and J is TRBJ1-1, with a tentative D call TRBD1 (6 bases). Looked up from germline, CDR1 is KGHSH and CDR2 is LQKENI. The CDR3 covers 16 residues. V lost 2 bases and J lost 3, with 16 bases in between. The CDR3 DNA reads TGTGCCAGCTCACCAATGGGGAGGGGGATGTACACTGAAGCTTTCTTT. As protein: CASSPMGRGMYTEAFF.

This chain's CDR3 is CATSRGQNSGANVLTF. The CDR3 nucleotides read TGTGCCACCAGCAGGGGACAGAACTCTGGGGCCAACGTCCTGACTTTC. This chain links TRBV15 with TRBJ2-6; TRBD1 agrees at 7 bases. J lost 0 bases, V lost 3 bases, and 2 bases had no gene match. CDR3 length: 16 residues. Per the germline V gene, CDR1 is LNHNV and CDR2 is YYDKDF (reference sequence).

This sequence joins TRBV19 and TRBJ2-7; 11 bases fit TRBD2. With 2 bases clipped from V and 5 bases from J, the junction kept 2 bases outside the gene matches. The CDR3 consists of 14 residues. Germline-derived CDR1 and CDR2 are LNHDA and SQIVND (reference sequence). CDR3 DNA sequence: TGTGCCAGTAGTATAACTAGCGGGGGTCACGAGCAGTACTTC. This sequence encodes CASSITSGGHEQYF.